This T cell receptor (beta chain) derives from a study of T cell responses to AZD1222 COVID-19 vaccine. V was clipped by 1 base and J by 1 base, with 11 bases between them. CDR1 and CDR2 from the germline V gene are SGHAT and FQNNGV. This CDR3 spans 15 amino acids. Here immunoSEQ multiplex PCR was the method, and the copy in TCRdb shows in-frame clones only, minus some. The table includes some 120,000 clones, 88% detected once. The starting material was peripheral blood, obtained on day 0 of AZD1222 vaccination. The V and J genes are TRBV11-2 and TRBJ2-7; the D gene is possibly TRBD2 (6 bases). The TCR comes from an adult in good health. The CDR3 is CASSLVGGRSYEQYF. The DNA of the CDR3 is TGTGCCAGCAGCTTAGTTGGGGGGAGGTCCTACGAGCAGTACTTC.